Each of the 21 T cell receptor beta chains below was sequenced from the same sample in a study of blood T cell repertoires in COVID-19. Libraries were prepared by immunoSEQ multiplex PCR; TCRdb keeps only in-frame clonotypes and omits some of them. The sample contains 130,000 to 150,000 clones, roughly 83% of which appear only once. Material for sequencing was PBMCs or T cells enriched from blood (not recorded which). All receptors come from a man aged 40-50 years with acute COVID-19.

V is TRBV28 and J is TRBJ2-3; 11 bases match TRBD2. The CDR3 loop spans 16 amino acids. Trimming cost V 3 bases and J 10 bases; bases outside gene matches: 12. Germline CDR1 and CDR2: MDHEN and SYDVKM. CDR3 region: CASSFGGLAGGPAQYF. The CDR3 nucleotides are TGTGCCAGCAGTTTTGGGGGATTAGCGGGAGGGCCGGCGCAGTATTTT.

This clone was counted once. Within the sample, other DNA sequences also encode this same CDR3. V usage is TRBV5-1 and J usage is TRBJ1-1; D gene uncertain. CDR3 length equals 13 residues. Trimming shortened V by 4 bases and J by 2 bases, and 9 bases separated the two germline ends. Germline V gene data show CDR1 as SGHRS and CDR2 as YFSETQ. The CDR3 DNA sequence: TGCGCCAGCAGCCTTGGAGGAAACACTGAAGCTTTCTTT. It specifies CASSLGGNTEAFF.

The rearrangement joins TRBV5-1 to TRBJ2-1; 11 bases fit TRBD2. CDR3 size: 16 residues. V dropped 3 bases and J dropped 4; count of bases not matched to a gene: 6. Germline lookup yields CDR1 SGHRS and CDR2 YFSETQ. As DNA, the CDR3 is TGCGCCAGCAGCTCCCCCGGGACTAGCGGTTACAATGAGCAGTTCTTC. It yields the protein CASSSPGTSGYNEQFF.

The chain carries TRBV6-5 and TRBJ2-7; a weak D match, TRBD2 (6 bases). The germline CDR1 and CDR2 sequences are MNHEY and SVGAGI. The CDR3 has 14 residues. The germline V and J ends were trimmed by 7 bases and 0 bases, with 13 bases remaining between them. The CDR3 region is CASTLGGSSYEQYF. The CDR3 DNA sequence: TGTGCCAGCACCCTGGGGGGTAGCTCCTACGAGCAGTACTTC.

The V and J genes are TRBV30 and TRBJ1-1, with TRBD1 matching 8 bases. Germline V CDR1 and CDR2: GTSNPN, SVGIG (reference sequence). The V segment lost 5 bases and the J segment 0 bases; nucleotides outside the gene matches: 11. This CDR3 spans 16 amino acids. The CDR3 coding sequence is TGTGCCTGGGGACAGGGCGAGGGGGCCATGAACACTGAAGCTTTCTTT. This sequence encodes CAWGQGEGAMNTEAFF.

V gene TRBV30 combines with J gene TRBJ2-5, with 7 positions matching TRBD2. Germline V gene lookup returns CDR1 GTSNPN and CDR2 SVGIG (reference sequence). Germline trimming cut 5 bases from V and 1 base from J; bases unmatched to any gene: 10. The CDR3 extends over 15 amino acids. As DNA, the CDR3 is TGTGCCTGGGTGGGAGCGGGGCCCCCCCAAGAGACCCAGTACTTC. Translation: CAWVGAGPPQETQYF.

V gene TRBV19 combines with J gene TRBJ2-1; 13 nucleotides match TRBD2. The CDR3 covers 13 residues. Trimming took 5 bases from V and 10 from J; bases not matched to a gene: 2. The germline V gene has CDR1 LNHDA and CDR2 SQIVND (reference sequence). This CDR3 reads CASSAGLAGEQFF. The CDR3 DNA follows: TGTGCCAGTAGTGCGGGACTAGCGGGAGAGCAGTTCTTC.

The chain uses TRBV5-4 and TRBJ2-5, with D possibly matching TRBD1 (5 bases). Germline V lookup: CDR1 SGHNT, CDR2 YYREEE (reference sequence). CDR3 size: 16 residues. V lost 2 bases and J 3 bases, leaving 17 bases between the germline ends. CDR3 bases: TGTGCCAGCAGCTTAGGGGCAGGGCATATTGAAGAGACCCAGTACTTC. Translation: CASSLGAGHIEETQYF.

The chain joins TRBV13 to TRBJ2-7; 10 bases are a match to TRBD2. There are 15 residues in the CDR3. The trim removed 2 bases at V and 6 bases at J, leaving 7 bases unmatched. CDR1 is PRHDT, CDR2 FYEKMQ, per germline (reference sequence). For the CDR3, the DNA is TGTGCCAGCAGCTTATGGCCTAGCGGGGGTGGCGAGCAGTACTTC. The encoded protein is CASSLWPSGGGEQYF.

The chain recombines TRBV7-9 with TRBJ2-1, with 7 bases lining up with TRBD1. The junction had 12 bases not matched to a gene; V was cut back by 3 bases and J by 7 bases. Germline V gives CDR1 SEHNR, CDR2 FQNEAQ (reference sequence). CDR3 size: 16 residues. As DNA, the CDR3 is TGTGCCAGCAGCTTTACCTCCGGGCAGGGGGAAAATGAGCAGTTCTTC. Protein: CASSFTSGQGENEQFF.

V and J are TRBV4-3 and TRBJ2-3; TRBD2 aligns across 9 bases. The CDR3 is 17 residues long. The J segment lost 6 bases and the V segment lost 4 bases, leaving 14 bases of the junction unmatched. The germline gives CDR1 LGHNA, CDR2 YSLEER. The CDR3 spells CASSPPRASGNGDTQYF. CDR3 DNA: TGCGCCAGCAGCCCACCTCGGGCTAGCGGGAATGGGGATACGCAGTATTTT.

CDR3 bases: TGCGCCAGCAGCCAAGATAGGACAGGGGGCGCGTTCCCACACAATGAGCAGTTCTTC. Protein product: CASSQDRTGGAFPHNEQFF. The chain couples TRBV4-3 to TRBJ2-1; 11 bases are shared with TRBD1. The germline V gene encodes CDR1 LGHNA and CDR2 YSLEER. The CDR3 has 19 residues. Unmatched junction bases numbered 12, after V lost 0 bases and J lost 5 bases.

The CDR3 loop reads CASSIGSGRADEQYF. In DNA form, the CDR3 reads TGTGCCAGCAGCATAGGAAGCGGGAGGGCCGACGAGCAGTACTTC. V usage is TRBV7-9 and J usage is TRBJ2-7; 10 bases map to TRBD2. With V trimmed by 5 bases and J by 5 bases, 9 bases remained unmatched. This CDR3 region has 15 residues. The germline gives CDR1 SEHNR, CDR2 FQNEAQ (reference sequence).

The rearrangement links TRBV2 to TRBJ2-1; D is possibly TRBD1 (5 bases). CDR3 length equals 18 residues. V lost 0 bases and J lost 1, with 16 bases in between. The germline gives CDR1 SNHLY, CDR2 FYNNEI. The DNA for the CDR3 is TGTGCCAGCAGTGAAGCGCTTTTTGGGGCTGCATCCTACAATGAGCAGTTCTTC. This codes for CASSEALFGAASYNEQFF.

The rearrangement links TRBV19 to TRBJ2-2, with TRBD1 matching 7 bases. The CDR3 is 14 residues long. Looked up from germline, CDR1 is LNHDA and CDR2 is SQIVND (reference sequence). V shed 2 bases, J shed 7 bases, and the junction held 4 bases outside the gene matches. CDR3 protein: CASSITGADGELFF. The CDR3 region has the DNA TGTGCCAGTAGTATAACAGGGGCGGACGGGGAGCTGTTTTTT.

V gene TRBV29-1 combines with J gene TRBJ2-1; D not certain. The CDR3 has 12 residues. Germline V gives CDR1 SQVTM, CDR2 ANQGSEA. Trimming pared 7 bases from V and 6 bases from J, leaving 13 bases between. CDR3 in amino acids: CSGGLAANEQFF. In DNA form, the CDR3 reads TGCAGCGGGGGTTTGGCCGCCAATGAGCAGTTCTTC.

The V call is TRBV7-7, the J call TRBJ1-6; D not certain. Germline V gives CDR1 SSHAT, CDR2 FNYEAQ (reference sequence). The length of the CDR3 is 14 residues. V was shortened by 6 bases and J by 3 bases, with 9 bases between the two germline ends. CDR3 coding DNA: TGTGCCAGCAGTCTCCCGGTCTATAATTCACCCCTCCACTTT. This translates into CASSLPVYNSPLHF.

The rearrangement uses TRBV27 and TRBJ2-6; TRBD1 might be the D (6 bases). This CDR3 is 17 amino acids long. Germline CDR1 reads MNHEY; CDR2 reads SMNVEV (reference sequence). V lost 5 bases, J lost 1 base, and 15 bases lay in between. Here the CDR3 reads CASSRQDGKSGANVLTF. CDR3 nucleotide sequence: TGTGCCAGCAGTCGACAGGATGGGAAGTCTGGGGCCAACGTCCTGACTTTC.

CDR3 DNA: TGTGCCAGTAGTATAGGACCGGCGGGCCTTTATAGCAATCAGCCCCAGCATTTT. As protein: CASSIGPAGLYSNQPQHF. This chain links TRBV19 with TRBJ1-5; no reliable D call. V shed 1 base and J shed 0 bases, with 16 bases lying between them. Germline V lookup: CDR1 LNHDA, CDR2 SQIVND (reference sequence). The CDR3 totals 18 residues.

This clone was counted once. CDR3 protein: CASRPGQHQPQHF. CDR3 sequence (DNA): TGTGCCAGCAGACCGGGACAACATCAGCCCCAGCATTTT. The chain recombines TRBV12-3 or TRBV12-4 with TRBJ1-5; tentative D call: TRBD1 (6 bases). CDR3 length: 13 residues. V was pared by 6 bases and J by 5 bases, with 11 bases between.

The chain combines TRBV6-2 or TRBV6-3 with TRBJ1-5; 7 bases align to TRBD1. CDR3 length equals 14 residues. The germline V gene encodes CDR1 MNHEY and CDR2 SVGEGT. The V and J ends lost 7 bases and 4 bases, in that order; junction bases with no gene match: 7. The DNA for the CDR3 is TGTGCCAGCACCCCAGGGACAGCAAATCAGCCCCAGCATTTT. Translated, it gives CASTPGTANQPQHF.